Below, 10 T cell receptor beta chains from the same sample are listed, as sequenced in a study of T-cell reconstitution after alpha-beta-depleted transplantation in children. For TCRbeta, the library was prepared with unique molecular identifiers. MiXCR, applied by TCRdb to the PCR reads, yields one record per CDR3 protein. The sample contains about 580,000 distinct CDR3 sequences, 20% to 25% of which appear only once. Sequencing used PBMCs, mostly from graft donor cells, obtained 360 days after TCRalphabeta/CD19-depleted stem cell transplant. The receptors come from a boy under two years old who had a stem cell transplant for acute myeloid leukemia, so the T cells may come from the graft donor.

The chain has TRBV2 and TRBJ1-4, with D hard to call. Germline CDR1 and CDR2: SNHLY and FYNNEI. The V end was cut by 7 bases, the J end by 4 bases, with 7 bases between. The CDR3 has 12 amino acids. CDR3 nucleotides: TGTGCCAGCACTCTCCTTAATGAAAAACTGTTTTTT. It is translated as CASTLLNEKLFF.

This clonotype was detected ten times or more. The V and J genes are TRBV20-1 and TRBJ2-7; D might be TRBD1 or TRBD2, each matching 7 bases. This CDR3 comprises 16 residues. Germline V CDR1 and CDR2: DFQATT, SNEGSKA (reference sequence). V lost 5 bases to trimming and J lost 3 bases, with 23 bases between them. The CDR3 bases are TGCAGTGCTTTACAGGGGCTAGCGGTCCCCCTCTACGAGCAGTACTTC. Protein sequence: CSALQGLAVPLYEQYF.

The chain carries TRBV24-1 and TRBJ2-7, with D perhaps assigned TRBD1 or TRBD2 (5 bases each). The germline CDR1 and CDR2 sequences are KGHDR and SFDVKD. The germline V and J ends were trimmed by 3 bases and 7 bases, with 15 bases remaining between them. The CDR3 extends over 14 amino acids. This CDR3 reads CATSDQTGRGEQYF. DNA of the CDR3: TGTGCCACCAGTGATCAAACAGGCCGGGGTGAGCAGTACTTC.

The rearrangement joins TRBV20-1 to TRBJ2-1; TRBD2 aligns across 15 bases. Looked up from germline, CDR1 is DFQATT and CDR2 is SNEGSKA (reference sequence). CDR3 length: 15 residues. V shed 4 bases, J shed 9 bases, and the junction held 7 bases outside the gene matches. CDR3 coding DNA: TGCAGTGCTAACCAGGGACTAGCGGGGGGCCCTGAGCAGTTCTTC. This gives the protein CSANQGLAGGPEQFF.

Concerning this clonotype: This may be a read error, as it is one base from a much larger clone. The chain couples TRBV20-1 to TRBJ1-6; 7 nucleotides match TRBD1. The CDR3 sequence is 14 residues long. From germline, CDR1 is DFQATT and CDR2 SNEGSKA (reference sequence). The CDR3 bases are TGCAGTGCTAGGAAGGGGGCTAACAATTCACCCCTCCGCTTT. Residues: CSARKGANNSPLRF.

CDR3 nucleotide sequence: TGTGCCAGCAGCTTAGTTGCGGGGGGGCTGGGTGGATATGAGCAGTTCTTC. It is translated as CASSLVAGGLGGYEQFF. The chain recombines TRBV7-2 with TRBJ2-1; 9 nucleotides align to TRBD2. The J segment lost 8 bases and the V segment lost 1 base, leaving 12 bases of the junction unmatched. This CDR3 spans 17 amino acids. The germline V gene encodes CDR1 SGHTA and CDR2 FQGNSA.

Only a few counts were recorded for this clonotype. The J gene is TRBJ2-1, the V gene TRBV9, with D unclear. The CDR3 spans 15 residues. CDR1 is SGDLS, CDR2 YYNGEE, per germline. Trimming cost V 0 bases and J 4 bases, with 11 bases left between them. The CDR3 coding sequence is TGTGCCAGCAGCGTAGGAGCGCCGGCTTACAATGAGCAGTTCTTC. Its translation is CASSVGAPAYNEQFF.

This rearrangement joins TRBV20-1 to TRBJ2-3, with 10 bases identical to TRBD2. The trim removed 6 bases at V and 7 bases at J, leaving 16 bases unmatched. Germline V gene data show CDR1 as DFQATT and CDR2 as SNEGSKA (reference sequence). This CDR3 region has 16 residues. The CDR3 is CSALTGSGGARHTQYF. The CDR3 nucleotides are TGCAGTGCCCTGACAGGGAGCGGGGGGGCCCGGCATACGCAGTATTTT.

The V and J genes are TRBV20-1 and TRBJ2-3, with 8 bases identical to TRBD1. In germline, CDR1 is DFQATT, CDR2 SNEGSKA (reference sequence). Trimming took 0 bases from V and 4 from J; bases not matched to a gene: 12. CDR3 length: 17 residues. Here the CDR3 reads CSARELPRTGPPDTQYF. In nucleotides, the CDR3 is TGCAGTGCTAGAGAACTGCCCCGGACAGGGCCCCCAGATACGCAGTATTTT.

In its sample, this clonotype was seen many times. V and J are TRBV28 and TRBJ1-1; no clear D. The CDR3 sequence is 11 residues long. V shed 3 bases and J shed 7 bases, with 6 bases lying between them. Germline V gene data show CDR1 as MDHEN and CDR2 as SYDVKM. CDR3 residues: CASSFGLEAFF. The DNA for the CDR3 is TGTGCCAGCAGTTTTGGCCTTGAAGCTTTCTTT. The full variable domain, its missing parts supplied by reference TRBV28 and TRBJ1-1, is DVKVTQSSRYLVKRTGEKVFLECVQDMDHENMFWYRQDPGLGLRLIYFSYDVKMKEKGDIPEGYSVSREKKERFSLILESASTNQTSMYLCASSFGLEAFFGQGTRLTVV.